This T cell receptor (beta chain) is from a study of T cells in Graves' hyperthyroidism and ophthalmopathy. Findings of the study overall: Most clonotypes that expanded in the thyroid above 0.001 also showed up in blood.

A remark on this clonotype: Its target is not known.

Amplified TCR beta CDR3 regions came from RNA transcripts. TCR CDR3 underwent first-round RT-PCR with the HTBI primer set. TCRdb recomputed calls from the multiplex PCR reads with MiXCR, one row per CDR3 protein. The sample yields roughly 840,000 distinct CDR3 sequences, over 35% seen once. Uncontrolled infection, other autoimmune disease, pregnancy or lactation disqualified patients from enrolment. PBMCs were derived from around 10 ml fresh peripheral blood. The receptor was derived from a man aged 18 to 29 with Graves' hyperthyroidism. The sequencing sample was made of blood.

The chain's CDR3 is CAISDRHTGANVLTF. The CDR3 DNA sequence: TGTGCCATCAGTGACAGGCACACCGGGGCCAACGTCCTGACTTTC. This chain joins TRBV10-3 and TRBJ2-6, with unresolved D. Germline CDR1 and CDR2: ENHRY and SYGVKD. V lost 3 bases to trimming and J lost 4 bases, with 10 bases between them. The CDR3 runs to 15 residues.